The 11 T cell receptor beta chains below come from one sample, sequenced in a study of immune aging and cytomegalovirus after organ transplant. The time point denotes: five sample-tagged time points from pre-transplant (day -1) to day 368 post-transplant, pooled. Antigens for these TCRs are unknown. Cells were captured in microwells, and libraries were made with BD Rhapsody targeted mRNA and AbSeq chemistry. TCRdb passed the single-cell sequencing reads through MiXCR, listing each CDR3 protein once. The top ten clones hold 25% of a sample with tens of thousands of distinct CDR3 sequences, 35% to 40% of them seen once. Sequences were derived from CMV peptide-activated CD4+ and CD8+ T cells sorted from blood, sampled at five time points, pooled. Specified subset: sorted CD8+CD137+ and CD4+CD154+ T cells after about 13 h CMV IE-1 peptide stimulation. These receptors were collected from a female donor who had a heart transplant and CMV viremia.

Written as DNA, the CDR3 is TGTGCCAGCAGTGAGGGGGAATTTGACAGGGGAGAGACCCAGTACTTC. It codes for CASSEGEFDRGETQYF. The genes are TRBV25-1 and TRBJ2-5, with 8 positions matching TRBD1. Germline V gene data show CDR1 as MGHDK and CDR2 as SYGVNS. V shed 3 bases and J 4 bases; nucleotides not matched to a gene: 10. This CDR3 comprises 16 residues.

CDR3 amino acids: CASSSTQGRDHPNEQYF. The CDR3 DNA follows: TGTGCCAGCAGCTCCACCCAAGGCCGCGACCATCCCAACGAGCAGTACTTC. V usage is TRBV7-9 and J usage is TRBJ2-7; D is unresolved. Trimming removed 4 bases from V and 5 bases from J, with 24 bases in between. The CDR3 totals 17 residues. Germline CDR1 and CDR2: SEHNR and FQNEAQ (reference sequence).

The chain carries TRBV5-1 and TRBJ2-3; 8 bases are a match to TRBD2. This CDR3 comprises 16 residues. The junction had 12 bases not matched to a gene; V was cut back by 4 bases and J by 5 bases. Germline V gives CDR1 SGHRS, CDR2 YFSETQ. This CDR3 is CASSPTPERGGDTQYF. The CDR3 coding sequence is TGCGCCAGCAGCCCTACCCCGGAACGGGGGGGAGATACGCAGTATTTT.

Points on this clonotype: At one end the junction does not follow the germline gene, possibly because of a read error. The chain is built from TRBV6-2 or TRBV6-3 and TRBJ2-1, with TRBD2 identical over 16 bases. There are 15 residues in the CDR3. Germline lookup yields CDR1 MNHEY and CDR2 SVGEGT. The CDR3 spells CARAGTSGRANEQLF. DNA of the CDR3: TGTGCCAGGGCCGGGACTAGCGGGAGGGCCAATGAGCAGCTCTTC.

This clonotype has only a few counts. The genes are TRBV19 and TRBJ2-3, with a tentative D call TRBD1 (6 bases). Germline-derived CDR1 and CDR2 are LNHDA and SQIVND (reference sequence). V lost 5 bases and J 5 bases, leaving 17 bases between the germline ends. CDR3 length: 15 residues. CDR3 in amino acids: CASSVTGMLQDTQYF. The CDR3 nucleotides are TGTGCCAGTAGTGTGACAGGCATGCTACAAGATACGCAGTATTTT.

This clonotype came up a few times. This chain links TRBV7-9 with TRBJ2-2; D is ambiguous. Germline V gives CDR1 SEHNR, CDR2 FQNEAQ (reference sequence). The V end lost 2 bases, the J end lost 0 bases, and 7 bases lay between the germline ends. This CDR3 has 15 residues. Here the CDR3 DNA reads TGTGCCAGCAGCTTACGACGTTCGAACACCGGGGAGCTGTTTTTT. Its translation is CASSLRRSNTGELFF.

A note on this clonotype: Sequence at one end of the junction differs from germline and may be a read error. The chain joins TRBV12-3 or TRBV12-4 to TRBJ2-1; D is unclear. This CDR3 has 16 residues. The CDR3 DNA is TGTGTCAGCAGTTTCACCCGCACAGTTACCTACAATGAGCAGTTCTTC. Its protein product is CVSSFTRTVTYNEQFF.

The CDR3: CATEGQGSNGGELFF. CDR3 sequence (DNA): TGTGCCACCGAGGGACAGGGAAGTAATGGCGGGGAGCTGTTTTTT. The chain joins TRBV10-3 to TRBJ2-2, with 9 bases that match TRBD1. Germline lookup yields CDR1 ENHRY and CDR2 SYGVKD. V shed 10 bases, J shed 7 bases, and the junction held 13 bases outside the gene matches. CDR3 length: 15 residues.

This clonotype appeared many times. This sequence joins TRBV4-1 and TRBJ2-7, with 13 bases lining up with TRBD2. The CDR3 contains 15 residues. V trimming: 1 base; J trimming: 6 bases; junction bases outside the gene matches: 3. Per the germline V gene, CDR1 is MGHRA and CDR2 is YSYEKL. CDR3 DNA sequence: TGCGCCAGCAGCCAAGGACTAGCGGGGGGCTCCGAGCAGTACTTC. Amino acids: CASSQGLAGGSEQYF.

The genes are TRBV18 and TRBJ2-7; D unresolved. Germline V lookup: CDR1 KGHSH, CDR2 LQKENI. V shed 1 base and J shed 1 base, with 5 bases lying between them. CDR3 length equals 13 residues. DNA for the CDR3: TGTGCCAGCTCACCACTGGCGTCCTACGAGCAGTACTTC. Translating it yields CASSPLASYEQYF.

This rearrangement joins TRBV20-1 to TRBJ2-7; D assignment may be TRBD1 or TRBD2 (6 bases each). With 8 bases removed from V and 5 bases from J, the gap between germline ends came to 13 bases. Per germline, CDR1 DFQATT and CDR2 SNEGSKA (reference sequence). The CDR3 spans 11 residues. Here the CDR3 DNA reads TGCAGTCCACGTAGGGGGGACGAGCAGTACTTC. It encodes CSPRRGDEQYF.